The 28 T cell receptor beta chains below all came from one sample that was sequenced in a study of PD-L1 blockade in urothelial cancer. Here immunoSEQ multiplex PCR was the method, and the copy in TCRdb shows in-frame clones only, minus some. The sample holds more than 30,000 clones; roughly 87% are singletons and the top ten take more than 6.5%. Time point meaning: peripheral blood 6 weeks after treatment start. The input for sequencing was PBMCs, taken around atezolizumab (anti-PD-L1) treatment. The receptors were sampled from a man older than 75 with urothelial cancer.

V usage is TRBV20-1 and J usage is TRBJ2-5; D not resolved. The CDR3 has 11 amino acids. V was cut by 5 bases and J by 5 bases, with 9 bases left in between. Germline V lookup: CDR1 DFQATT, CDR2 SNEGSKA (reference sequence). The CDR3 DNA follows: TGCAGTGCTCGTGGAGTGGAGACCCAGTACTTC. This encodes CSARGVETQYF.

CDR3 region: CASSYQRGSYEQYF. The DNA of the CDR3 is TGTGCCAGCAGTTACCAGCGGGGCTCCTACGAGCAGTACTTC. J is TRBJ2-7 and V is TRBV6-6; TRBD2 matches 7 bases. V shed 2 bases and J 0 bases; nucleotides not matched to a gene: 1. The CDR3 loop spans 14 amino acids. Germline CDR1 reads MNHNY; CDR2 reads SVGAGI (reference sequence).

The chain joins TRBV4-1 to TRBJ2-5, with TRBD1 as a possible D gene (6 bases). Germline V lookup: CDR1 MGHRA, CDR2 YSYEKL. The CDR3 is made up of 15 amino acids. V gave up 5 bases and J gave up 0 bases, with 13 bases separating them. The chain's CDR3 is CASSARQDHQETQYF. The DNA of the CDR3 is TGCGCCAGCAGCGCACGACAGGACCACCAAGAGACCCAGTACTTC.

This chain joins TRBV5-1 and TRBJ2-3, with D perhaps TRBD2 (6 bases). Trimming removed 6 bases from V and 9 bases from J, with 23 bases in between. Germline V gene lookup returns CDR1 SGHRS and CDR2 YFSETQ. The CDR3 is made up of 15 amino acids. This chain's CDR3 is CASTPKGGRDDTQYF. CDR3 nucleotide sequence: TGCGCCAGCACCCCTAAAGGTGGGCGGGATGACACGCAGTATTTT.

DNA for the CDR3: TGTGCCAGCAGCTTACGCCGCAGCGGGGATTACGAGCAGTACTTC. Translated: CASSLRRSGDYEQYF. The V and J genes are TRBV7-2 and TRBJ2-7; 7 bases line up with TRBD2. CDR1 and CDR2 from the germline V gene are SGHTA and FQGNSA. The CDR3 has 15 amino acids. After removal of 2 bases from V and 4 bases from J, the junction contained 8 bases not matched to a gene.

The genes are TRBV2 and TRBJ2-6; the D gene is possibly TRBD2 (6 bases). CDR3 length: 16 amino acids. Deletions cut 3 bases from V and 2 bases from J, with 11 bases between. CDR1 is SNHLY and CDR2 is FYNNEI in the germline V gene. This chain's CDR3 is CASSDQRVAGANVLTF. DNA for the CDR3: TGTGCCAGCAGTGATCAGCGGGTGGCTGGGGCCAACGTCCTGACTTTC.

The chain joins TRBV6-1 to TRBJ2-3; 7 bases are a match to TRBD1. V was clipped by 0 bases and J by 4 bases; unmatched bases: 19. This CDR3 has 20 residues. Germline values: CDR1 MNHNS, CDR2 SASEGT. CDR3 sequence reads: CASSEATYPMGQPGPDTQYF. In DNA form, the CDR3 reads TGTGCCAGCAGTGAAGCGACCTATCCAATGGGACAGCCGGGGCCAGATACGCAGTATTTT.

V and J are TRBV30 and TRBJ1-2; D gene ambiguous. The CDR3 contains 12 residues. Trimming pared 0 bases from V and 3 bases from J, leaving 5 bases between. Germline loops: CDR1 GTSNPN, CDR2 SVGIG (reference sequence). The CDR3 DNA reads TGTGCCTGGAGTGTACGCGACTATGGCTACACCTTC. Residues: CAWSVRDYGYTF.

The chain employs TRBV28 and TRBJ1-5, with D tentatively TRBD1 (5 bases). The CDR3 is 12 amino acids. Between the trimmed V and J ends, which lost 10 bases and 0 bases, there was a span of 7 bases. From germline, CDR1 is MDHEN and CDR2 SYDVKM. Here the CDR3 reads CAIQDSNQPQHF. Written as DNA, the CDR3 is TGTGCCATACAGGATAGCAATCAGCCCCAGCATTTT.

Here the CDR3 DNA reads TGTGCCAGCAGTAGAGATACCGGGAGATTGTGGCCCGGGGAGCTGTTTTTT. This sequence encodes CASSRDTGRLWPGELFF. The chain has TRBV28 and TRBJ2-2; weak D call: TRBD2 (6 bases). CDR3 length: 17 amino acids. Looked up from germline, CDR1 is MDHEN and CDR2 is SYDVKM. Deletions cut 5 bases from V and 6 bases from J, with 22 bases between.

The V gene is TRBV11-2, the J gene TRBJ2-1; no clear D gene. The CDR3 loop spans 13 amino acids. Trimming shortened V by 0 bases and J by 9 bases, and 9 bases separated the two germline ends. Germline lookup yields CDR1 SGHAT and CDR2 FQNNGV. The CDR3: CASSLEASSEQFF. CDR3 in DNA: TGTGCCAGCAGCTTAGAGGCTTCCAGTGAGCAGTTCTTC.

V gene TRBV7-9 combines with J gene TRBJ2-3; D might be TRBD1 (6 bases). The length of the CDR3 is 16 residues. Trimming shortened V by 4 bases and J by 1 base, and 15 bases separated the two germline ends. Germline loops: CDR1 SEHNR, CDR2 FQNEAQ (reference sequence). The CDR3: CASSSQRQVRTDTQYF. In DNA, the CDR3 is TGTGCCAGCAGCTCCCAAAGACAGGTTCGCACAGATACGCAGTATTTT.

V and J are TRBV2 and TRBJ2-3; no clear D. The CDR3 spans 12 residues. Germline-derived CDR1 and CDR2 are SNHLY and FYNNEI. The V end lost 6 bases, the J end lost 7 bases, and 11 bases lay between the germline ends. The CDR3 loop reads CASRLAPHTQYF. CDR3 bases: TGTGCCAGCAGGTTGGCCCCTCATACGCAGTATTTT. Combining the CDR3 with reference TRBV2 and TRBJ2-3 gives the whole variable domain EPEVTQTPSHQVTQMGQEVILRCVPISNHLYFYWYRQILGQKVEFLVSFYNNEISEKSEIFDDQFSVERPDGSNFTLKIRSTKLEDSAMYFCASRLAPHTQYFGPGTRLTVL.

This clone was found once. This chain uses TRBV10-1 with TRBJ2-3, with D unresolved. The germline V gene has CDR1 WNHNN and CDR2 SYGVQD (reference sequence). The CDR3 contains 12 residues. The V gene lost 4 bases and the J gene lost 5 bases, with 7 bases spanning the gap. The CDR3 spells CASSGGLDTQYF. In DNA, the CDR3 is TGCGCCAGCAGTGGAGGATTAGATACGCAGTATTTT.

The rearrangement uses TRBV15 and TRBJ1-3; unclear D gene. V lost 2 bases and J lost 2, with 7 bases in between. The CDR3 is made up of 14 amino acids. The V gene's germline CDR1 is LNHNV and CDR2 YYDKDF (reference sequence). This CDR3 reads CATSRPDTGNTIYF. The CDR3 bases are TGTGCCACCAGCAGACCTGACACTGGAAACACCATATATTTT.

The chain couples TRBV5-1 to TRBJ2-7; tentative D call: TRBD1 (6 bases). V was clipped by 3 bases and J by 0 bases, with 10 bases between them. This CDR3 region has 14 residues. Germline CDR1 is SGHRS and CDR2 is YFSETQ. CDR3 coding DNA: TGCGCCAGCAGCTCACAGGGTAGCTCCTACGAGCAGTACTTC. Amino acid sequence: CASSSQGSSYEQYF.

The chain is built from TRBV15 and TRBJ1-2, with 9 nucleotides matching TRBD1. The CDR3 runs to 15 residues. J lost 2 bases, V lost 3 bases, and 4 bases had no gene match. Germline assignment: CDR1 LNHNV and CDR2 YYDKDF (reference sequence). The CDR3 sequence is CATSRVGQGNYGYTF. In nucleotides, the CDR3 is TGTGCCACCAGCAGGGTAGGACAGGGGAACTATGGCTACACCTTC. Supplemented by reference TRBV15 and TRBJ1-2, the full variable domain reads DAMVIQNPRYQVTQFGKPVTLSCSQTLNHNVMYWYQQKSSQAPKLLFHYYDKDFNNEADTPDNFQSRRPNTSFCFLDIRSPGLGDTAMYLCATSRVGQGNYGYTFGSGTRLTVV.

V usage is TRBV28 and J usage is TRBJ2-1, with 11 positions matching TRBD2. The CDR3 is 16 amino acids. Per germline, CDR1 MDHEN and CDR2 SYDVKM. J was trimmed by 4 bases and V by 5 bases; bases with no gene match: 7. CDR3 in DNA: TGTGCCAGCAGTGGACTCGGGACTAGCGGATACAATGAGCAGTTCTTC. Translation gives CASSGLGTSGYNEQFF.

The rearrangement joins TRBV19 to TRBJ1-2, with 9 bases identical to TRBD1. The ends lost 7 bases at V and 3 bases at J; junction bases unmatched: 9. CDR3 length equals 15 residues. Germline V gene sequence: CDR1 LNHDA, CDR2 SQIVND (reference sequence). The CDR3 DNA is TGTGCCAGTACCGCGTTCGGGACAGGGTACTATGGCTACACCTTC. Translated, it gives CASTAFGTGYYGYTF.

The chain combines TRBV5-1 with TRBJ1-5; TRBD1 might be the D (5 bases). The CDR3 spans 15 residues. V shed 0 bases and J shed 0 bases, with 7 bases lying between them. Germline CDR1 SGHRS, CDR2 YFSETQ. In nucleotides, the CDR3 is TGCGCCAGCAGCTTGGAAGGGGATAGCAATCAGCCCCAGCATTTT. Translated: CASSLEGDSNQPQHF. Filled out from reference TRBV5-1 and TRBJ1-5, the complete variable domain reads KAGVTQTPRYLIKTRGQQVTLSCSPISGHRSVSWYQQTPGQGLQFLFEYFSETQRNKGNFPGRFSGRQFSNSRSEMNVSTLELGDSALYLCASSLEGDSNQPQHFGDGTRLSIL.

V is TRBV7-9 and J is TRBJ1-1, with D maybe TRBD1 (6 bases). The germline gives CDR1 SEHNR, CDR2 FQNEAQ (reference sequence). With 1 base removed from V and 8 bases from J, the gap between germline ends came to 11 bases. The CDR3 is 13 residues long. The CDR3 coding sequence is TGTGCCAGCAGCTTAGAAGGCAGGGGCGAAGCTTTCTTT. It yields the protein CASSLEGRGEAFF.

This sequence joins TRBV7-2 and TRBJ2-1; TRBD2 matches at 8 bases. From germline, CDR1 is SGHTA and CDR2 FQGNSA. The junction had 13 bases not matched to a gene; V was cut back by 5 bases and J by 7 bases. This CDR3 region has 16 residues. The chain's CDR3 is CASSPNWETSVNEQFF. The CDR3 nucleotides are TGTGCCAGCAGCCCAAACTGGGAGACTAGCGTTAATGAGCAGTTCTTC.

The CDR3 DNA is TGTGCCAGCAGCTTTTGGGAGGGCACTAGCGGGAGAGTCTACGAGCAGTACTTC. The encoded protein is CASSFWEGTSGRVYEQYF. The chain combines TRBV11-2 with TRBJ2-7; 11 bases fit TRBD2. The CDR3 runs 18 residues. The germline CDR1 and CDR2 sequences are SGHAT and FQNNGV. V was pared by 3 bases and J by 3 bases, with 13 bases of the junction left unmatched.

This clone was seen just once. The V gene is TRBV23-1, the J gene TRBJ2-7; the D gene is possibly TRBD1 (5 bases). TRBV23-1 is filed as an ORF, its function uncertain. The CDR3 has 21 amino acids. Trimming took off 0 bases at V and 1 base at J, with 28 bases between the two ends. The CDR3 DNA sequence: TGCGCCAGCAGTCAATCAAATCTTATAACCGTAAAGGGGAATTTATCCTACGAGCAGTACTTC. This sequence encodes CASSQSNLITVKGNLSYEQYF.

CDR3 sequence (DNA): TGTGCCAGCAGTCCCTTAGCGGGAGGGAACACTCATACGCAGTATTTT. Translated, it gives CASSPLAGGNTHTQYF. The V gene is TRBV27, the J gene TRBJ2-3; 11 bases align to TRBD2. V shed 5 bases, J shed 7 bases, and the junction held 11 bases outside the gene matches. CDR3 length: 16 amino acids. CDR1 and CDR2 from the germline V gene are MNHEY and SMNVEV (reference sequence).

The chain couples TRBV10-2 to TRBJ1-5; perhaps TRBD1 as D (5 bases). Germline CDR1 and CDR2: WSHSY and SAAADI. Trimming left V 0 bases short and J 4 bases short, with 7 bases between. The CDR3 runs to 14 residues. CDR3 residues: CASSESGGNQPQHF. DNA for the CDR3: TGCGCCAGCAGTGAGTCGGGGGGAAATCAGCCCCAGCATTTT.

The V and J genes are TRBV29-1 and TRBJ2-3; the D is unclear. V was pared by 5 bases and J by 7 bases, with 10 bases between. CDR1 is SQVTM, CDR2 ANQGSEA, per germline. This CDR3 has 11 residues. This CDR3 is CSVWSPNTQYF. The CDR3, as DNA: TGCAGCGTTTGGAGCCCAAATACGCAGTATTTT.

This clone appeared once. V gene TRBV18 combines with J gene TRBJ2-1; D remains ambiguous. This CDR3 has 14 amino acids. Trimming stripped 2 bases from V and 6 bases from J, with 11 bases between. The V gene's germline CDR1 is KGHSH and CDR2 LQKENI. CDR3 DNA: TGTGCCAGCTCACCAACGAGACTCGGCAATGAGCAGTTCTTC. Amino acid sequence: CASSPTRLGNEQFF.